These 24 T cell receptor beta chains were sequenced from one sample in a study of blood T cells in healthy people across ages. The second PCR ran roughly 6 to 12 cycles with a sample-barcoded 5' primer and J-beta primers. MiXCR, run by TCRdb on the 5' RACE reads, gives a single entry per CDR3 protein. The sample shows about 570,000 distinct CDR3 sequences, approximately 25% of them seen only once. The sequenced material came from blood. The source is a woman in her 70s in good health.

This clonotype was detected a few times. This rearrangement joins TRBV9 to TRBJ2-5; 13 bases fit TRBD2. With 4 bases clipped from V and 1 base from J, the junction kept 4 bases outside the gene matches. The CDR3 length is 16 residues. Germline CDR1 and CDR2: SGDLS and YYNGEE. The CDR3 region has the DNA TGTGCCAGCAGCACGGGACTAGCGGGATTCCAAGAGACCCAGTACTTC. Translating it yields CASSTGLAGFQETQYF.

Here the CDR3 reads CASRPRLAGSNEQFF. CDR3 DNA sequence: TGTGCCAGCAGACCTAGACTAGCGGGTTCTAATGAGCAGTTCTTC. The chain links TRBV7-2 to TRBJ2-1; TRBD2 agrees at 10 bases. The CDR3 has 15 amino acids. Trimming cost V 6 bases and J 7 bases; bases outside gene matches: 9. From germline, CDR1 is SGHTA and CDR2 FQGNSA.

The chain links TRBV12-3 or TRBV12-4 to TRBJ2-5; D gene ambiguous. CDR3 size: 16 residues. Trimming removed 5 bases at V and 1 base at J, with 17 bases between. As DNA, the CDR3 is TGTGCCAGCAGTCCACAAGCGAAGGAGTTCCAAGAGACCCAGTACTTC. Translating gives CASSPQAKEFQETQYF.

The rearrangement links TRBV4-3 to TRBJ2-1, with 8 nucleotides matching TRBD2. V dropped 3 bases and J dropped 4; count of bases not matched to a gene: 8. The CDR3 sequence is 16 residues long. Germline CDR1 LGHNA, CDR2 YSLEER. This chain's CDR3 is CASSHGTSGYYNEQFF. In DNA, the CDR3 is TGCGCCAGCAGCCACGGAACTAGCGGCTATTACAATGAGCAGTTCTTC.

The sample holds a few counts of this clonotype. The chain employs TRBV30 and TRBJ2-2; 10 bases line up with TRBD2. Germline lookup yields CDR1 GTSNPN and CDR2 SVGIG (reference sequence). Trimming cost V 8 bases and J 5 bases; bases outside gene matches: 8. The CDR3 loop spans 14 amino acids. The CDR3 DNA reads as TGTGCCACAGAGCGGGGGGGCCGGACCGGGGAGCTGTTTTTT. It yields the protein CATERGGRTGELFF.

This clonotype came up once. The chain uses TRBV12-3 or TRBV12-4 and TRBJ1-2, with D possibly being TRBD1 (5 bases). This CDR3 comprises 13 residues. Trimming left V 5 bases short and J 8 bases short, with 15 bases between. The DNA of the CDR3 is TGTGCCAGCAGTCTCAGCAGTAGGGGCGGCTACACCTTC. Translating it yields CASSLSSRGGYTF.

The chain joins TRBV25-1 to TRBJ2-3; weak D call: TRBD2 (5 bases). The CDR3 sequence is 14 residues long. Germline V gene data show CDR1 as MGHDK and CDR2 as SYGVNS. V lost 0 bases and J 5 bases, leaving 9 bases between the germline ends. CDR3 bases: TGTGCCAGCAGTGAATATGGTCGGGGAGATACGCAGTATTTT. Protein sequence: CASSEYGRGDTQYF.

A remark on this clonotype: One end of the junction does not line up with germline, which may come from a read error. The V gene is TRBV19, the J gene TRBJ1-5; the D is unclear. The V gene's germline CDR1 is LNHDA and CDR2 SQIVND (reference sequence). CDR3 length equals 14 residues. CDR3 protein: CASSIIPGVKPQHF. The CDR3 DNA reads as TGTGCCAGTAGTATAATCCCAGGAGTTAAGCCCCAACATTTT.

The gene calls are TRBV20-1 and TRBJ2-3; D is unresolved. Germline V gene sequence: CDR1 DFQATT, CDR2 SNEGSKA (reference sequence). V was pared by 6 bases and J by 6 bases, with 16 bases between. CDR3 length equals 13 residues. The CDR3 sequence is CSAPAQAFDTQYF. The CDR3 DNA reads TGCAGTGCCCCCGCCCAGGCTTTCGATACGCAGTATTTT.

This clonotype has just a few counts. The rearrangement links TRBV5-4 to TRBJ2-1; TRBD1 is a possible D gene (5 bases). Gene TRBJ2-5 matches the end of the DNA better, so the J call may be wrong. CDR3 length: 13 amino acids. Germline V lookup: CDR1 SGHNT, CDR2 YYREEE (reference sequence). CDR3 bases: TGTGCCAGCAGCTCCCCAGGGTTGGAGACCCAGTACTTC. This gives the protein CASSSPGLETQYF.

In this sample, this clonotype turned up a few times. The chain carries TRBV11-2 and TRBJ1-2; no firm D call. There are 15 residues in the CDR3. Germline V gene data show CDR1 as SGHAT and CDR2 as FQNNGV. The V gene lost 2 bases and the J gene lost 2 bases, with 12 bases spanning the gap. CDR3 amino acids: CASSLIRGWNYGYTF. CDR3 nucleotide sequence: TGTGCCAGCAGCTTAATCCGGGGATGGAACTATGGCTACACCTTC.

This chain uses TRBV6-5 with TRBJ2-1, with D unresolved. The CDR3 covers 13 residues. The V gene lost 6 bases and the J gene lost 5 bases, with 11 bases spanning the gap. The V gene's germline CDR1 is MNHEY and CDR2 SVGAGI. DNA for the CDR3: TGTGCCAGCAGCGGATTGTGGAACAATGAGCAGTTCTTC. Translation: CASSGLWNNEQFF.

V usage is TRBV20-1 and J usage is TRBJ1-1, with a weak D call TRBD1 (5 bases). V lost 1 base and J lost 1, with 10 bases in between. This CDR3 spans 14 amino acids. Germline V gene data show CDR1 as DFQATT and CDR2 as SNEGSKA (reference sequence). This CDR3 is CSARVGVKNTEAFF. CDR3 sequence (DNA): TGCAGTGCTAGAGTAGGGGTTAAGAACACTGAAGCTTTCTTT.

This clonotype turned up a few times. The genes are TRBV4-2 and TRBJ1-2, with TRBD1 matching 9 bases. The CDR3 covers 14 residues. CDR1 and CDR2 (germline): LGHNA, YNFKEQ. Losses at the gene ends were 4 bases for V and 8 bases for J; bases not matched to a gene: 8. DNA for the CDR3: TGTGCCAGCAGCCGATCCGGGACAGGGTTCGGCTACACCTTC. Translating gives CASSRSGTGFGYTF.

This clonotype occurred a few times. This chain uses TRBV6-5 with TRBJ1-1; D not certain. Trimming took off 4 bases at V and 7 bases at J, with 13 bases between the two ends. There are 13 residues in the CDR3. Looked up from germline, CDR1 is MNHEY and CDR2 is SVGAGI. As DNA, the CDR3 is TGTGCCAGCAGTTCCCCACGGTATGGTGAAGCTTTCTTT. Translation gives CASSSPRYGEAFF.

The V and J genes are TRBV9 and TRBJ2-1; D remains ambiguous. This CDR3 comprises 14 residues. V lost 8 bases and J lost 4, with 16 bases in between. Germline CDR1 and CDR2: SGDLS and YYNGEE. CDR3 region: CASSPPGWYNEQFF. The CDR3 DNA reads as TGTGCCAGTTCCCCCCCGGGCTGGTACAATGAGCAGTTCTTC.

Worth noting for this clonotype: The CDR3 carries no conserved terminal phenylalanine or tryptophan, so it likely arises from a read error. J is TRBJ1-6 and V is TRBV11-3; unclear D gene. This CDR3 has 16 amino acids. The V gene lost 6 bases and the J gene lost 0 bases, with 12 bases spanning the gap. Germline-derived CDR1 and CDR2 are SGHNT and YENEEA. The CDR3 sequence: CASRGRSSSYNSPLHL. CDR3 DNA: TGTGCCAGCAGGGGCAGATCCAGCTCCTATAATTCACCCCTCCACCTT.

The chain combines TRBV29-1 with TRBJ1-2; D not certain. This CDR3 spans 10 amino acids. From germline, CDR1 is SQVTM and CDR2 ANQGSEA. Trimming took off 4 bases at V and 8 bases at J, with 8 bases between the two ends. The CDR3, as DNA: TGCAGCGTTGGGATCCGGGGCTACACCTTC. Translation: CSVGIRGYTF.

The J gene is TRBJ2-5, the V gene TRBV12-3 or TRBV12-4; no clear D. V was shortened by 3 bases and J by 9 bases, with 14 bases between the two germline ends. The CDR3 length is 13 residues. The CDR3, as DNA: TGTGCCAGCAGTTTTGACCTGACCCTCCCCCAGTACTTC. This encodes CASSFDLTLPQYF.

As DNA, the CDR3 is TGTGCCAGCAGCCCGAGACAGGCTCGACCCCTCCACTTT. Protein product: CASSPRQARPLHF. The V gene is TRBV7-2, the J gene TRBJ1-6, with a tentative D call TRBD1 (6 bases). Germline CDR1 is SGHTA and CDR2 is FQGNSA. Trimming pared 5 bases from V and 12 bases from J, leaving 14 bases between. The CDR3 has 13 amino acids. Full variable domain (remainder filled in from reference TRBV7-2 and TRBJ1-6): GAGVSQSPSNKVTEKGKDVELRCDPISGHTALYWYRQSLGQGLEFLIYFQGNSAPDKSGLPSDRFSAERTGGSVSTLTIQRTQQEDSAVYLCASSPRQARPLHFGNGTRLTVT.

This clonotype was picked up one time. V usage is TRBV20-1 and J usage is TRBJ2-7, with TRBD1 matching over 7 bases. J lost 0 bases, V lost 3 bases, and 8 bases had no gene match. The CDR3 extends over 15 amino acids. From germline, CDR1 is DFQATT and CDR2 SNEGSKA (reference sequence). DNA of the CDR3: TGCAGTGCTAGGCCCCAGACAGGGTTCTCCTACGAGCAGTACTTC. Residues: CSARPQTGFSYEQYF.

The V gene is TRBV20-1, the J gene TRBJ2-7, with 9 bases lining up with TRBD1. V was pared by 6 bases and J by 5 bases, with 8 bases of the junction left unmatched. The CDR3 is made up of 13 amino acids. The germline V gene encodes CDR1 DFQATT and CDR2 SNEGSKA (reference sequence). CDR3 residues: CSAPGQGFDEQYF. CDR3 sequence (DNA): TGCAGTGCCCCGGGACAGGGTTTTGACGAGCAGTACTTC.

The sample holds a few counts of this clonotype. The chain links TRBV10-3 to TRBJ2-5, with D possibly TRBD2 on 7 matching bases. This CDR3 contains 16 residues. Looked up from germline, CDR1 is ENHRY and CDR2 is SYGVKD. With 4 bases removed from V and 11 bases from J, the gap between germline ends came to 26 bases. CDR3 protein: CAISGTEGGGFEEQYF. The CDR3 nucleotides are TGTGCCATCAGTGGCACGGAAGGGGGGGGGTTTGAGGAGCAGTACTTC.

The chain uses TRBV4-3 and TRBJ2-1; TRBD2 matches at 9 bases. V lost 1 base to trimming and J lost 2 bases; unmatched junction nucleotides: 3. CDR1 and CDR2 from the germline V gene are LGHNA and YSLEER. The CDR3 length is 16 residues. The CDR3 DNA reads as TGCGCCAGCAGCCAAGGCCGCGGGGGGGCCTACAATGAGCAGTTCTTC. This codes for CASSQGRGGAYNEQFF.